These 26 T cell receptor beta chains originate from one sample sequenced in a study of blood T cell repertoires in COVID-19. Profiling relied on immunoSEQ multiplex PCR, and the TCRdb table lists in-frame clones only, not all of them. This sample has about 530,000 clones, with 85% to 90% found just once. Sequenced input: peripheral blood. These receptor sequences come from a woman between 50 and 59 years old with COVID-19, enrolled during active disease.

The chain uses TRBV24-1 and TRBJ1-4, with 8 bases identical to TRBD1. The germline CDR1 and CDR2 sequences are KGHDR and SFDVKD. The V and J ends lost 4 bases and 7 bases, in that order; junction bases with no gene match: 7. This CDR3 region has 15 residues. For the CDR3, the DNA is TGTGCCACCAGTGACCCTCGACAGGGGAGTGAAAAACTGTTTTTT. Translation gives CATSDPRQGSEKLFF.

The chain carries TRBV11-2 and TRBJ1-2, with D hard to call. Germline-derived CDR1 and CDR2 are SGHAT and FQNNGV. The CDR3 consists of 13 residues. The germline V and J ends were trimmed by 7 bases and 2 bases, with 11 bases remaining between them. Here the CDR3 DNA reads TGTGCCAGCACCCACAGTGCAAACTATGGCTACACCTTC. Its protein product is CASTHSANYGYTF. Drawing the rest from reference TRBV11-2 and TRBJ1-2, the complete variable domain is EAGVAQSPRYKIIEKRQSVAFWCNPISGHATLYWYQQILGQGPKLLIQFQNNGVVDDSQLPKDRFSAERLKGVDSTLKIQPAKLEDSAVYLCASTHSANYGYTFGSGTRLTVV.

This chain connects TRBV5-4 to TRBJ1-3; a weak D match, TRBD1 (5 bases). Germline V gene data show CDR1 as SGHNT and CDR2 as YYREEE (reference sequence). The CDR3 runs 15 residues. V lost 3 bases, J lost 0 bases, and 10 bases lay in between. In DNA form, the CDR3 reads TGTGCCAGCAGCTGGGGAGGGGTCTCTGGAAACACCATATATTTT. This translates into CASSWGGVSGNTIYF.

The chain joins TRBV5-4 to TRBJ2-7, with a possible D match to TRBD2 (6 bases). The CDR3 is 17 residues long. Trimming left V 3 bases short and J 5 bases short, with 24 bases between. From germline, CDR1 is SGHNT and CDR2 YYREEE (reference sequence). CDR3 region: CASSSLEGTSRRDEQYF. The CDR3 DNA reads TGTGCCAGCAGCTCCCTCGAGGGTACTAGTAGGAGGGACGAGCAGTACTTC.

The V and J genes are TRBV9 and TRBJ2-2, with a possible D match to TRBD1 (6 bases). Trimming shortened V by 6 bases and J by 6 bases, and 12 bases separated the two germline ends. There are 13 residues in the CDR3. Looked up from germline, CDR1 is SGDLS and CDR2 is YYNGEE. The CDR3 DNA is TGTGCCAGCACCTTAGGACAGCCCGGGGAGCTGTTTTTT. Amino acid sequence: CASTLGQPGELFF.

CDR3: CASSGQVSSYEQYF. CDR3 DNA sequence: TGTGCCAGCTCGGGACAGGTTAGCTCCTACGAGCAGTACTTC. The rearrangement uses TRBV19 and TRBJ2-7; 8 nucleotides match TRBD1. The CDR3 has 14 residues. Germline values: CDR1 LNHDA, CDR2 SQIVND (reference sequence). V trimming: 9 bases; J trimming: 0 bases; junction bases outside the gene matches: 7.

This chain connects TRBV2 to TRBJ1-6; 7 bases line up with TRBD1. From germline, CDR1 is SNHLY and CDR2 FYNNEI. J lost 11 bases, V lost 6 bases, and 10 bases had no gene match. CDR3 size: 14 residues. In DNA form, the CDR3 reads TGTGCCAGCAGCACTAGACAGGGCAGCGCACCCCTCCACTTT. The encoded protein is CASSTRQGSAPLHF.

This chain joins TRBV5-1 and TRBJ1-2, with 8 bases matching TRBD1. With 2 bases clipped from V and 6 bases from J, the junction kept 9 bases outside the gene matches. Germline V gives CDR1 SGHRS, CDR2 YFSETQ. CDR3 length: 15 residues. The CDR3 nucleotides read TGCGCCAGCAGCTTTTTCAGGGGGCGATGGAATGGCTACACCTTC. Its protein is CASSFFRGRWNGYTF.

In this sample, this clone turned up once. This CDR3 reads CASSSTQVSNTGELFF. As DNA, the CDR3 is TGCGCCAGCAGTTCGACACAGGTGTCGAACACCGGGGAGCTGTTTTTT. The chain carries TRBV5-1 and TRBJ2-2; TRBD1 is a possible D gene (5 bases). The CDR3 length is 16 residues. CDR1 is SGHRS, CDR2 YFSETQ, per germline. Trimming took 5 bases from V and 0 from J, leaving 14 bases between them.

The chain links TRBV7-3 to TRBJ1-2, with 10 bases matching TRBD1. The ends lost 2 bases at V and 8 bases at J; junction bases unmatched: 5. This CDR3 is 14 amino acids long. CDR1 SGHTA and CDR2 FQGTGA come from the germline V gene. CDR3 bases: TGTGCCAGCAGCTTATTCGGACAGGGGGACGGCTACACCTTC. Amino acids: CASSLFGQGDGYTF.

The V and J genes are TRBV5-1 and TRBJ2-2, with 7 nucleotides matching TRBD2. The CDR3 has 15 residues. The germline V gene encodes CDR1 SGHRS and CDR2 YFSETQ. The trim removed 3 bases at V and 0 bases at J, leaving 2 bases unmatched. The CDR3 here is CASSSGTTNTGELFF. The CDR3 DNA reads TGCGCCAGCAGCTCAGGGACTACGAACACCGGGGAGCTGTTTTTT.

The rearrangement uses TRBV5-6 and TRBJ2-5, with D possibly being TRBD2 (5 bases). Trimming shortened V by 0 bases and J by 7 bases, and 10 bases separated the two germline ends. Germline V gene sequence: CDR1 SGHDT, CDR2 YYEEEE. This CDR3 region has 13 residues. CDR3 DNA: TGTGCCAGCAGCTTGGCCAGCGAGGGGACCCAGTACTTC. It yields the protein CASSLASEGTQYF.

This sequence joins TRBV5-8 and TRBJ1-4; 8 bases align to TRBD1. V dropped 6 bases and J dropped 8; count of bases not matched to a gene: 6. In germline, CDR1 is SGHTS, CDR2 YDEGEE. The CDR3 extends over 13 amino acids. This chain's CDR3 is CASTGQGVEKLFF. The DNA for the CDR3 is TGTGCCAGCACAGGACAGGGAGTCGAAAAACTGTTTTTT. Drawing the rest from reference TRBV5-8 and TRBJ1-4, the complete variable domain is EAGVTQSPTHLIKTRGQQATLRCSPISGHTSVYWYQQALGLGLQFLLWYDEGEERNRGNFPPRFSGRQFPNYSSELNVNALELEDSALYLCASTGQGVEKLFFGSGTQLSVL.

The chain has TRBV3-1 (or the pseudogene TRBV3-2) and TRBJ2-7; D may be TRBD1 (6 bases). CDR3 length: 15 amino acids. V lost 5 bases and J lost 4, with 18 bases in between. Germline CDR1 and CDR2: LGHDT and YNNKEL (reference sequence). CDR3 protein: CASSAGAPGLYEQYF. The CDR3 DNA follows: TGTGCCAGCAGCGCAGGGGCTCCGGGCCTTTACGAGCAGTACTTC.

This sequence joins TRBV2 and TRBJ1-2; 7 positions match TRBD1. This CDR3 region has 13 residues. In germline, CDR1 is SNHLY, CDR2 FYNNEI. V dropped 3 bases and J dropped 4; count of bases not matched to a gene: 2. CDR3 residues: CASSDRGFYGYTF. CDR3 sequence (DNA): TGTGCCAGCAGTGACAGGGGGTTCTATGGCTACACCTTC. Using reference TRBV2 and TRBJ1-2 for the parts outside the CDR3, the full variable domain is EPEVTQTPSHQVTQMGQEVILRCVPISNHLYFYWYRQILGQKVEFLVSFYNNEISEKSEIFDDQFSVERPDGSNFTLKIRSTKLEDSAMYFCASSDRGFYGYTFGSGTRLTVV.

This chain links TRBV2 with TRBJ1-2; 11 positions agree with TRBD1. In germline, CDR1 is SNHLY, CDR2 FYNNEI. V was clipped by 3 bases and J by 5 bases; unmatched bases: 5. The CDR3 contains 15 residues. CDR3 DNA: TGTGCCAGCAGTGACGGCGGGACAGGGGGATATGGCTACACCTTC. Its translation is CASSDGGTGGYGYTF.

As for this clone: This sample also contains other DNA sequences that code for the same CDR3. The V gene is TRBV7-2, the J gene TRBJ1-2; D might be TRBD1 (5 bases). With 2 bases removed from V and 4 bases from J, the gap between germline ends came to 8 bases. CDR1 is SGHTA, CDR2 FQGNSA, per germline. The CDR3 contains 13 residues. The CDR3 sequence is CASSLTGLYGYTF. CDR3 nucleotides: TGTGCCAGCAGCTTAACAGGCCTCTATGGCTACACCTTC.

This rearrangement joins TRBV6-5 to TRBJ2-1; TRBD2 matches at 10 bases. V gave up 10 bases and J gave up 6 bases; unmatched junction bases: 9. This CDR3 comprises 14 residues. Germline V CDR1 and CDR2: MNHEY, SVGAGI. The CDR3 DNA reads TGTGCCACCCGTCCCAGCGGGGGGGTCAATGAGCAGTTCTTC. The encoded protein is CATRPSGGVNEQFF.

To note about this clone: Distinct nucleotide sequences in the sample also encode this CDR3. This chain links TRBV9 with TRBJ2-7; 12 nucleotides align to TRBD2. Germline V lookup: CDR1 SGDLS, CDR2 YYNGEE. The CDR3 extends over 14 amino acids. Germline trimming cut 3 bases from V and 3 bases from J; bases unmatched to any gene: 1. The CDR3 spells CASSAGLAGYEQYF. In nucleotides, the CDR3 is TGTGCCAGCAGCGCGGGACTAGCGGGCTACGAGCAGTACTTC.

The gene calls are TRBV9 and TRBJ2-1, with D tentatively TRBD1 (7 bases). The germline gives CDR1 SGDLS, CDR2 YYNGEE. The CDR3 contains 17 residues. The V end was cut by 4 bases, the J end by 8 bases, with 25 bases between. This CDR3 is CASSSGRGVAGGDEQFF. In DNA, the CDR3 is TGTGCCAGCAGCTCAGGCAGGGGGGTCGCTGGTGGGGATGAGCAGTTCTTC.

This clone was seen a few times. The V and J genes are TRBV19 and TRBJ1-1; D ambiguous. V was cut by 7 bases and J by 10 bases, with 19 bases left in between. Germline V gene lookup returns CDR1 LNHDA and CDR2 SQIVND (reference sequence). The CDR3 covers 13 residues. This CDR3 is CASKGDAERGAFF. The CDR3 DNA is TGTGCCAGTAAGGGAGATGCCGAAAGAGGAGCTTTCTTT.

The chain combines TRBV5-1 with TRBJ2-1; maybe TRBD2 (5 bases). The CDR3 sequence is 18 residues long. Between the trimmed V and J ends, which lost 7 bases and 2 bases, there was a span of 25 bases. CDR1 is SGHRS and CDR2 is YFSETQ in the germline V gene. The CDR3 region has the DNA TGCGCCAGCCACCTTCCCCGACGGGTCGAGGGTACCTACAATGAGCAGTTCTTC. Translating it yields CASHLPRRVEGTYNEQFF.

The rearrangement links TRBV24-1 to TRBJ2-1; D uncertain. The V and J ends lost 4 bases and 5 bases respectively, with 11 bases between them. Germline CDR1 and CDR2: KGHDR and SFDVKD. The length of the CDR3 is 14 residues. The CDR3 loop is CATSEPGSNNEQFF. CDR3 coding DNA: TGTGCCACCAGTGAACCGGGTTCTAACAATGAGCAGTTCTTC.

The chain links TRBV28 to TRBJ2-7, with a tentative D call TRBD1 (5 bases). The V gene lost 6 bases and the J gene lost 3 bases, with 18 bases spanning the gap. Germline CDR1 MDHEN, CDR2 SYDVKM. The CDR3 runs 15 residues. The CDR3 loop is CASRQGVGFHYEQYF. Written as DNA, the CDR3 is TGTGCCAGCAGACAAGGGGTAGGGTTTCACTACGAGCAGTACTTC.

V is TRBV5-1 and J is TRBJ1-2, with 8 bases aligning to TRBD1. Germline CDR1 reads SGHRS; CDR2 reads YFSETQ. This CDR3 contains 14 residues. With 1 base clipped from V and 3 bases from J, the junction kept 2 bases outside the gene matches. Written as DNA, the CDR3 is TGCGCCAGCAGCTTGTCGGGACAGGACTATGGCTACACCTTC. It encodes CASSLSGQDYGYTF.

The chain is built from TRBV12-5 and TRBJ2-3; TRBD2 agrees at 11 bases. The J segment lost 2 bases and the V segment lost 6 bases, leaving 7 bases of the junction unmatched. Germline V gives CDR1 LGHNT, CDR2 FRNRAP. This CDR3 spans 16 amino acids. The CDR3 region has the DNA TGTGCTAGTGGGTATCTAGCGGGGGGCTACACAGATACGCAGTATTTT. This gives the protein CASGYLAGGYTDTQYF.